This TCR beta chain appears in the sequencing data of a study of blood T cell repertoires in COVID-19. In the study overall: The United States, Italy and Spain provided the acute and convalescent COVID-19 samples. PBMCs, B-cell-depleted T cells, or T cells provided the cDNA or gDNA that made up the material.

In the original processing: Amplified reference gene primers provided the basis for estimating nucleated cell counts. Only in-frame clones appear in the TCRdb table, and some are missing; sequencing was by immunoSEQ multiplex PCR. That table supplies the V and J calls and clone size; D and trimming were determined from the DNA. This table has 150,000 to 250,000 clones, about 93% appearing once. In germline, CDR1 is MGHDK, CDR2 SYGVNS. CDR3 length: 14 residues. V gave up 1 base and J gave up 1 base, with 7 bases separating them. The V and J genes are TRBV25-1 and TRBJ2-5; D is unresolved. This receptor was identified in a man aged 25-40 years with COVID-19, enrolled during active disease. The sequenced material came from peripheral blood. The CDR3 bases are TGTGCCAGCAGTGAATTTGGGCCCCAAGAGACCCAGTACTTC. Translating gives CASSEFGPQETQYF.